This entry lists 21 T cell receptor beta chains sequenced from one sample in a study of T-cell reconstitution after alpha-beta-depleted transplantation in children. The authors prepared the TCRbeta library with unique molecular identifiers. TCRdb passed the PCR reads through MiXCR, listing each CDR3 protein once. The sample includes around 500,000 distinct CDR3 sequences, 12% of them seen just once. Sequencing used PBMCs from the stem cell graft donor, obtained from the stem cell graft. All receptors come from a human donor who donated a stem cell graft to a child with combined immunodeficiency.

The rearrangement uses TRBV6-2 or TRBV6-3 and TRBJ1-4; no firm D call. Germline V gives CDR1 MNHEY, CDR2 SVGEGT. V lost 6 bases to trimming and J lost 4 bases, with 9 bases between them. The CDR3 runs to 13 residues. The CDR3: CASSDPLNEKLFF. The CDR3 DNA reads TGTGCCAGCAGCGACCCTCTTAATGAAAAACTGTTTTTT.

This chain connects TRBV12-5 to TRBJ2-7, with TRBD1 matching over 8 bases. V lost 5 bases and J lost 6; bases outside the gene matches: 3. CDR1 is LGHNT and CDR2 is FRNRAP in the germline V gene. The CDR3 loop spans 12 amino acids. CDR3 in DNA: TGTGCTAGTGGTGTGACAGGGGTCGAGCAGTACTTC. This codes for CASGVTGVEQYF.

This clonotype was observed at least ten times. This rearrangement joins TRBV2 to TRBJ1-4, with a tentative D call TRBD1 (5 bases). Germline V CDR1 and CDR2: SNHLY, FYNNEI. V lost 3 bases and J lost 7, with 15 bases in between. The CDR3 has 15 residues. The CDR3 here is CASSDPDSGSEKLFF. Written as DNA, the CDR3 is TGTGCCAGCAGTGACCCCGACAGCGGATCTGAAAAACTGTTTTTT. Using reference TRBV2 and TRBJ1-4 for the parts outside the CDR3, the full variable domain is EPEVTQTPSHQVTQMGQEVILRCVPISNHLYFYWYRQILGQKVEFLVSFYNNEISEKSEIFDDQFSVERPDGSNFTLKIRSTKLEDSAMYFCASSDPDSGSEKLFFGSGTQLSVL.

A few counts support this clonotype. V usage is TRBV5-1 and J usage is TRBJ2-7; 9 bases agree with TRBD2. Germline V gives CDR1 SGHRS, CDR2 YFSETQ. Trimming at V came to 2 bases and at J to 3 bases, leaving 12 bases not matched to a gene. The CDR3 spans 17 residues. The CDR3 is CASSFMSPLTSGYEQYF. CDR3 nucleotide sequence: TGCGCCAGCAGCTTTATGTCTCCCCTGACTAGCGGCTACGAGCAGTACTTC.

In its sample, this clonotype was seen a few times. This rearrangement joins TRBV30 to TRBJ1-5, with D uncertain. Germline V lookup: CDR1 GTSNPN, CDR2 SVGIG (reference sequence). The CDR3 totals 14 residues. The V and J ends lost 1 base and 3 bases respectively, with 10 bases between them. The chain's CDR3 is CAWSAGRANQPQHF. DNA of the CDR3: TGTGCCTGGAGTGCTGGGAGGGCCAATCAGCCCCAGCATTTT.

This clonotype was seen only a few times. The chain joins TRBV12-3 or TRBV12-4 to TRBJ2-1; 8 nucleotides agree with TRBD1. The CDR3 extends over 15 amino acids. The ends lost 5 bases at V and 5 bases at J; junction bases unmatched: 8. The CDR3 is CASSIHRDRHNEQFF. DNA for the CDR3: TGTGCCAGCAGTATCCACCGGGACAGGCACAATGAGCAGTTCTTC.

Here the CDR3 DNA reads TGTGCCAGCAGCTTAGACTCGTGGGGACTACCTACTAATGAGCAGTTCTTC. This encodes CASSLDSWGLPTNEQFF. The rearrangement links TRBV11-2 to TRBJ2-1; TRBD2 matches 7 bases. The CDR3 sequence is 17 residues long. Per the germline V gene, CDR1 is SGHAT and CDR2 is FQNNGV. Trimming removed 0 bases from V and 7 bases from J; junction bases left unmatched: 12.

The chain employs TRBV29-1 and TRBJ2-1; 15 bases map to TRBD2. The CDR3 runs 17 residues. The ends lost 3 bases at V and 8 bases at J; junction bases unmatched: 11. CDR1 and CDR2 from the germline V gene are SQVTM and ANQGSEA. CDR3 nucleotides: TGCAGCGTTGAGGAGGGGACTAGCGGGGGGAAACGGGATGAGCAGTTCTTC. Translation gives CSVEEGTSGGKRDEQFF.

The V gene is TRBV12-3 or TRBV12-4, the J gene TRBJ2-2; 8 bases fit TRBD1. The CDR3 consists of 16 residues. J lost 7 bases, V lost 6 bases, and 13 bases had no gene match. DNA of the CDR3: TGTGCCAGCAGCCCTCCCCGGACAGGGATTGGCGGGGAGCTGTTTTTT. Protein product: CASSPPRTGIGGELFF.

This clonotype was detected a few times. The chain is built from TRBV20-1 and TRBJ2-3; 10 bases match TRBD2. This CDR3 contains 17 residues. Germline V lookup: CDR1 DFQATT, CDR2 SNEGSKA (reference sequence). The CDR3 nucleotides are TGCAGCGCCCTCCATAGCGGGGGGTCGACCGTTACAGATACGCAGTATTTT. Protein sequence: CSALHSGGSTVTDTQYF.

Only a few counts were recorded for this clonotype. The chain has TRBV10-3 and TRBJ1-3; D is unclear. Trimming took off 7 bases at V and 0 bases at J, with 13 bases between the two ends. Germline-derived CDR1 and CDR2 are ENHRY and SYGVKD. CDR3 length equals 15 residues. This CDR3 reads CAITPSTSSGNTIYF. The CDR3 DNA reads as TGTGCCATCACCCCTTCGACAAGCTCTGGAAACACCATATATTTT.

The chain has TRBV5-1 and TRBJ2-7, with D perhaps given as TRBD1 or TRBD2 (5 bases each). CDR1 is SGHRS and CDR2 is YFSETQ in the germline V gene. This CDR3 is 14 amino acids long. Trimming took 0 bases from V and 6 from J, leaving 13 bases between them. The CDR3 DNA reads as TGCGCCAGCAGCTTGGATGAGGGGCAGCGCGAGCAGTACTTC. It encodes CASSLDEGQREQYF.

This clonotype was detected ten times or more. The chain recombines TRBV11-2 with TRBJ2-3; a weak D match, TRBD2 (6 bases). The germline CDR1 and CDR2 sequences are SGHAT and FQNNGV. The CDR3 runs to 18 residues. Trimming removed 1 base from V and 2 bases from J, with 19 bases in between. CDR3 residues: CASSLVIGAGLITDTQYF. CDR3 DNA: TGTGCCAGCAGCTTAGTTATTGGGGCGGGACTGATCACAGATACGCAGTATTTT.

The chain couples TRBV12-3 or TRBV12-4 to TRBJ2-7, with 9 bases aligning to TRBD2. This CDR3 spans 15 amino acids. V gave up 6 bases and J gave up 3 bases; unmatched junction bases: 9. CDR3 coding DNA: TGTGCCAGCAGCCCGGAGCGGGGGGCTATCTACGAGCAGTACTTC. Residues: CASSPERGAIYEQYF.

The gene calls are TRBV4-1 and TRBJ2-7, with a tentative D call TRBD2 (5 bases). Germline V gene sequence: CDR1 MGHRA, CDR2 YSYEKL. The CDR3 has 15 amino acids. Trimming removed 2 bases from V and 2 bases from J, with 13 bases in between. The CDR3 sequence is CASSQQGLLAYEQYF. In nucleotides, the CDR3 is TGCGCCAGCAGCCAACAAGGACTGTTGGCCTACGAGCAGTACTTC.

Turning to this clonotype: Sequence at one end of the junction differs from germline and may be a read error. V is TRBV6-4 and J is TRBJ2-2; D is unresolved. Germline V gives CDR1 MRHNA, CDR2 SNTAGT. The CDR3 contains 19 residues. CDR3 coding DNA: TGTACCAGCAGTTTACGACCTGCATCCTCAAGGGTCTACACCGGGGAGCTGTTTTTT. Translating gives CTSSLRPASSRVYTGELFF.

This clonotype was counted at least ten times. This rearrangement joins TRBV25-1 to TRBJ2-5; 8 positions agree with TRBD1. Germline CDR1 MGHDK, CDR2 SYGVNS. V dropped 3 bases and J dropped 0; count of bases not matched to a gene: 9. CDR3 length equals 17 residues. CDR3 amino acids: CASSEGRTGSYQETQYF. DNA for the CDR3: TGTGCCAGCAGTGAGGGCAGGACAGGGTCGTACCAAGAGACCCAGTACTTC.

The CDR3 loop reads CASSLDRQTNEKLFF. CDR3 sequence (DNA): TGTGCCAGCAGCTTAGATAGGCAGACTAATGAAAAACTGTTTTTT. The chain joins TRBV11-2 to TRBJ1-4; D not resolved. Germline loops: CDR1 SGHAT, CDR2 FQNNGV. Deletions cut 0 bases from V and 2 bases from J, with 7 bases between. The CDR3 contains 15 residues.

This clonotype turned up a few times. The genes are TRBV24-1 and TRBJ2-1; 7 nucleotides line up with TRBD2. This CDR3 region has 14 residues. Unmatched junction bases numbered 7, after V lost 10 bases and J lost 2 bases. Germline CDR1 is KGHDR and CDR2 is SFDVKD. CDR3 region: CATSTSDPYNEQFF. CDR3 DNA sequence: TGTGCCACGAGCACTAGCGATCCCTACAATGAGCAGTTCTTC.

This clonotype showed up many times. This chain joins TRBV15 and TRBJ2-1; the D is unclear. The V gene's germline CDR1 is LNHNV and CDR2 YYDKDF (reference sequence). Between the trimmed V and J ends, which lost 4 bases and 7 bases, there was a span of 17 bases. The CDR3 totals 15 residues. CDR3 amino acids: CATSKPPGEWNEQFF. CDR3 in DNA: TGTGCCACCAGCAAACCCCCTGGAGAGTGGAATGAGCAGTTCTTC.

This clonotype showed up just a few times. The rearrangement links TRBV5-5 to TRBJ2-7; TRBD1 agrees at 7 bases. The length of the CDR3 is 13 residues. V shed 5 bases, J shed 3 bases, and the junction held 5 bases outside the gene matches. Germline lookup yields CDR1 SGHKS and CDR2 YYEKEE (reference sequence). This CDR3 reads CASRSGQNYEQYF. In DNA, the CDR3 is TGTGCCAGCAGGTCGGGACAGAACTACGAGCAGTACTTC. Looking up the rest from reference TRBV5-5 and TRBJ2-7 gives the full variable domain: DAGVTQSPTHLIKTRGQQVTLRCSPISGHKSVSWYQQVLGQGPQFIFQYYEKEERGRGNFPDRFSARQFPNYSSELNVNALLLGDSALYLCASRSGQNYEQYFGPGTRLTVT.